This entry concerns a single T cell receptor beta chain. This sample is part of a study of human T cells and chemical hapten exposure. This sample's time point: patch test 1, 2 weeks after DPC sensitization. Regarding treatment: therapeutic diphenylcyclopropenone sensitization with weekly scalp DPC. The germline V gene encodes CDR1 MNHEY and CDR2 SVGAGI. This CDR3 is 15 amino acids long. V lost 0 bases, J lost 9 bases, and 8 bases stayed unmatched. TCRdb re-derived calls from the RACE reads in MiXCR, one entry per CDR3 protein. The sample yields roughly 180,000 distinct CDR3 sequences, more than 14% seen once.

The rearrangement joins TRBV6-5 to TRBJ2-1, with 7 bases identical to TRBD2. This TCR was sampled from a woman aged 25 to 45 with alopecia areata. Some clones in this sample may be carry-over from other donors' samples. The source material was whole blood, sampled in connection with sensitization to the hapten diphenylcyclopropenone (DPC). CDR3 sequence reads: CASSYSRLGRVEQFF. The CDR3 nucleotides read TGTGCCAGCAGTTACTCGCGGCTAGGGAGGGTTGAGCAGTTCTTC.